Below, 28 T cell receptor beta chains from the same sample are listed, as sequenced in a study of cytomegalovirus exposure and HLA in healthy donors (dated by TCRdb to about 2017). Receptors were amplified or captured by the immunoSEQ multiplex PCR assay. Held by TCRdb, this immuneACCESS table contains in-frame sequences only and omits some clones. Under half of the omission traces to an unresolved V gene where checked; the cause of the rest is unknown. Here the sample has a few hundred thousand clones; 88% occur a single time. Roughly 3% of the sample belongs to the ten largest clones. The sequenced material came from PBMCs. These receptors all stem from a woman under 30 in good health and CMV-seronegative.

The chain combines TRBV5-4 with TRBJ2-1; TRBD1 aligns across 7 bases. Germline V gene data show CDR1 as SGHNT and CDR2 as YYREEE (reference sequence). Unmatched junction bases numbered 11, after V lost 5 bases and J lost 3 bases. The CDR3 is 16 amino acids. The CDR3 spells CASRFLQGSLYNEQFF. Here the CDR3 DNA reads TGTGCCAGCAGGTTTCTACAGGGGTCCCTCTACAATGAGCAGTTCTTC.

J is TRBJ2-5 and V is TRBV18, with D possibly TRBD1 on 5 matching bases. V lost 3 bases and J lost 1, with 15 bases in between. Germline V lookup: CDR1 KGHSH, CDR2 LQKENI. The CDR3 runs 16 residues. This chain's CDR3 is CASSPPLSGFQETQYF. Here the CDR3 DNA reads TGTGCCAGCTCACCGCCTCTCTCAGGGTTCCAAGAGACCCAGTACTTC.

The CDR3 DNA follows: TGCAGCGTTGAAGCCTGGGAGGGGGGTGATTCCGGGGAGCTGTTTTTT. Translated, it gives CSVEAWEGGDSGELFF. The chain is built from TRBV29-1 and TRBJ2-2; D is perhaps TRBD2 (7 bases). V dropped 1 base and J dropped 6 bases, with 18 bases sitting between them. Germline V CDR1 and CDR2: SQVTM, ANQGSEA. The CDR3 extends over 16 amino acids.

The V and J genes are TRBV18 and TRBJ1-1, with a tentative D call TRBD1 (5 bases). In germline, CDR1 is KGHSH, CDR2 LQKENI. V gave up 6 bases and J gave up 2 bases, with 10 bases separating them. The CDR3 consists of 13 residues. The CDR3 sequence is CASSQGSNTEAFF. The CDR3 bases are TGTGCCAGCTCCCAGGGATCCAACACTGAAGCTTTCTTT.

CDR3 sequence (DNA): TGTGCCAGTAGTATCTATAACACTGAAGCTTTCTTT. Its protein is CASSIYNTEAFF. The genes are TRBV19 and TRBJ1-1; D call uncertain. V dropped 3 bases and J dropped 2 bases, with 4 bases sitting between them. CDR1 is LNHDA and CDR2 is SQIVND in the germline V gene (reference sequence). CDR3 size: 12 residues.

This chain uses TRBV30 with TRBJ1-2, with TRBD1 matching over 10 bases. Germline trimming cut 1 base from V and 7 bases from J; bases unmatched to any gene: 3. CDR3 length equals 13 residues. Germline V CDR1 and CDR2: GTSNPN, SVGIG (reference sequence). As DNA, the CDR3 is TGTGCCTGGAGTGGACAGGGGGCGGCTGGCTACACCTTC. Encoded protein: CAWSGQGAAGYTF.

This chain joins TRBV25-1 and TRBJ2-1, with D perhaps TRBD1 (6 bases). The ends were cut back, 5 bases at V and 8 bases at J, with 16 bases in the middle. The CDR3 spans 14 residues. CDR1 is MGHDK, CDR2 SYGVNS, per germline. CDR3 coding DNA: TGTGCCAGCAGTCAACTCCAGGGGAAGTATGAGCAGTTCTTC. Encoded protein: CASSQLQGKYEQFF.

The chain has TRBV11-3 and TRBJ2-1; 7 nucleotides align to TRBD2. This CDR3 comprises 15 residues. Germline assignment: CDR1 SGHNT and CDR2 YENEEA. J was trimmed by 5 bases and V by 1 base; bases with no gene match: 5. CDR3 region: CASSLGELANNEQFF. For the CDR3, the DNA is TGTGCCAGCAGCTTAGGAGAACTAGCGAACAATGAGCAGTTCTTC.

DNA for the CDR3: TGTGCCAGCAGCTTGAGATACAATGAGCAGTTCTTC. This sequence encodes CASSLRYNEQFF. This chain uses TRBV7-8 with TRBJ2-1; D gene ambiguous. The CDR3 runs 12 residues. Looked up from germline, CDR1 is SGHVS and CDR2 is FQNEAQ. Trimming took off 3 bases at V and 4 bases at J, with 4 bases between the two ends.

This clone is a singleton in its sample. CDR3 loop: CSVQAGTGGNIQYF. The CDR3 DNA is TGCAGCGTTCAAGCTGGGACAGGGGGAAACATTCAGTACTTC. V gene TRBV29-1 combines with J gene TRBJ2-4, with 11 nucleotides matching TRBD1. The CDR3 totals 14 residues. V was pared by 5 bases and J by 6 bases, with 6 bases of the junction left unmatched. Germline V gene sequence: CDR1 SQVTM, CDR2 ANQGSEA.

The chain joins TRBV21-1 to TRBJ1-5. TRBV21-1 is labeled a pseudogene. The CDR3 runs 16 residues. CDR3: CASSKARDGYNQPQHF. CDR3 nucleotide sequence: TGTGCCAGCAGCAAAGCGCGGGACGGCTACAATCAGCCCCAGCATTTT.

CDR3 coding DNA: TGTGCCAGCAGTGGACGTCGGGGGGCAGATGGCTACACCTTC. It yields the protein CASSGRRGADGYTF. The chain recombines TRBV6-1 with TRBJ1-2; tentative D call: TRBD1 (6 bases). Germline V CDR1 and CDR2: MNHNS, SASEGT. V lost 4 bases and J 6 bases, leaving 15 bases between the germline ends. The length of the CDR3 is 14 residues.

The chain employs TRBV28 and TRBJ1-5; 10 nucleotides align to TRBD1. The CDR3 totals 16 residues. V shed 7 bases, J shed 4 bases, and the junction held 10 bases outside the gene matches. The V gene's germline CDR1 is MDHEN and CDR2 SYDVKM. This CDR3 is CASNWWGTGANQPQHF. Written as DNA, the CDR3 is TGTGCCAGCAACTGGTGGGGGACAGGGGCAAATCAGCCCCAGCATTTT.

V usage is TRBV7-2 and J usage is TRBJ2-7; D uncertain. Per the germline V gene, CDR1 is SGHTA and CDR2 is FQGNSA. The CDR3 sequence is 12 residues long. V lost 0 bases and J lost 6, with 6 bases in between. CDR3 coding DNA: TGTGCCAGCAGCTTAGCGTTCCGCGAGCAGTACTTC. Its translation is CASSLAFREQYF. Full variable domain (rest looked up from reference TRBV7-2 and TRBJ2-7): GAGVSQSPSNKVTEKGKDVELRCDPISGHTALYWYRQSLGQGLEFLIYFQGNSAPDKSGLPSDRFSAERTGGSVSTLTIQRTQQEDSAVYLCASSLAFREQYFGPGTRLTVT.

Here the CDR3 reads CASSSPQGLETQYF. In nucleotides, the CDR3 is TGTGCCAGCAGTTCTCCACAGGGGTTGGAGACCCAGTACTTC. This rearrangement joins TRBV28 to TRBJ2-5, with 7 nucleotides matching TRBD1. This CDR3 spans 14 amino acids. Germline V lookup: CDR1 MDHEN, CDR2 SYDVKM. Germline trimming cut 4 bases from V and 5 bases from J; bases unmatched to any gene: 7.

The chain is built from TRBV5-1 and TRBJ2-5, with 14 bases aligning to TRBD2. Unmatched junction bases numbered 10, after V lost 5 bases and J lost 4 bases. The germline CDR1 and CDR2 sequences are SGHRS and YFSETQ. The CDR3 extends over 17 amino acids. The CDR3 sequence: CASSKTGLAGGSETQYF. CDR3 coding DNA: TGCGCCAGCAGTAAAACCGGACTAGCGGGAGGTTCAGAGACCCAGTACTTC.

The chain recombines TRBV4-1 with TRBJ2-7, with 7 positions matching TRBD2. J lost 0 bases, V lost 1 base, and 9 bases had no gene match. The CDR3 consists of 17 residues. The germline V gene has CDR1 MGHRA and CDR2 YSYEKL. The CDR3, as DNA: TGCGCCAGCAGCCAAGTAGGGGAGCGGGACCTCTCCTACGAGCAGTACTTC. This translates into CASSQVGERDLSYEQYF.

The chain recombines TRBV29-1 with TRBJ2-7, with no clear D. This CDR3 contains 11 residues. Germline V gene lookup returns CDR1 SQVTM and CDR2 ANQGSEA. V was trimmed by 6 bases and J by 4 bases, leaving 10 bases between them. Here the CDR3 reads CSVGTDYEQYF. CDR3 DNA sequence: TGCAGCGTAGGCACAGATTACGAGCAGTACTTC.

The chain joins TRBV29-1 to TRBJ2-3; D is perhaps TRBD1 (5 bases). The V end lost 0 bases, the J end lost 4 bases, and 17 bases lay between the germline ends. The CDR3 spans 16 residues. Germline CDR1 SQVTM, CDR2 ANQGSEA. The CDR3 protein is CSVEETTPRRADTQYF. The CDR3 DNA sequence: TGCAGCGTTGAAGAAACGACGCCGCGCAGGGCAGATACGCAGTATTTT.

V and J are TRBV20-1 and TRBJ2-7; 7 positions agree with TRBD2. V lost 6 bases, J lost 5 bases, and 4 bases stayed unmatched. Germline CDR1 and CDR2: DFQATT and SNEGSKA (reference sequence). This CDR3 is 11 amino acids long. CDR3 region: CSAVSGDEQYF. DNA for the CDR3: TGCAGTGCAGTAAGCGGGGACGAGCAGTACTTC.

The chain employs TRBV28 and TRBJ1-2; 7 bases align to TRBD1. This CDR3 contains 13 residues. The V and J ends lost 7 bases and 4 bases, in that order; junction bases with no gene match: 6. Germline V CDR1 and CDR2: MDHEN, SYDVKM. The CDR3 reads CASTDREVYGYTF. The CDR3 DNA reads TGTGCCAGCACCGACAGGGAGGTCTATGGCTACACCTTC.

The V gene is TRBV2, the J gene TRBJ2-7; a possible D gene is TRBD1 (6 bases). Germline V gene lookup returns CDR1 SNHLY and CDR2 FYNNEI. The CDR3 loop spans 13 amino acids. V lost 10 bases to trimming and J lost 0 bases, with 13 bases between them. The CDR3 loop reads CATGQLSSYEQYF. The CDR3 nucleotides are TGTGCCACAGGACAGCTTAGCTCCTACGAGCAGTACTTC.

V usage is TRBV29-1 and J usage is TRBJ2-3; 9 bases fit TRBD2. Germline assignment: CDR1 SQVTM and CDR2 ANQGSEA. V trimming: 0 bases; J trimming: 0 bases; junction bases outside the gene matches: 4. There are 16 residues in the CDR3. CDR3 in amino acids: CSVEDRLAGSTDTQYF. The CDR3 DNA reads as TGCAGCGTTGAAGATCGTCTAGCGGGAAGCACAGATACGCAGTATTTT.

There are a few counts of this clone. The chain carries TRBV10-3 and TRBJ1-1; D unclear. CDR3 length: 12 amino acids. V lost 2 bases and J lost 4, with 5 bases in between. Looked up from germline, CDR1 is ENHRY and CDR2 is SYGVKD. The DNA of the CDR3 is TGTGCCATCAGTGAGCAGATCACTGAAGCTTTCTTT. Encoded protein: CAISEQITEAFF.

The DNA for the CDR3 is TGTGCCAGCAGCTTGGACGCGGGAAGGAGCGAGCAGTACTTC. Amino acids: CASSLDAGRSEQYF. The chain combines TRBV5-4 with TRBJ2-7; possible D gene TRBD2, 6 bases. Germline V CDR1 and CDR2: SGHNT, YYREEE (reference sequence). V was clipped by 0 bases and J by 6 bases, with 13 bases between them. The CDR3 has 14 amino acids.

The chain recombines TRBV7-6 with TRBJ2-5, with D tentatively TRBD2 (6 bases). CDR1 and CDR2 from the germline V gene are SGHVS and FNYEAQ. V shed 4 bases and J shed 1 base, with 16 bases lying between them. The CDR3 is 16 residues long. CDR3 residues: CASSSTNRELQETQYF. The CDR3 region has the DNA TGTGCCAGCAGCTCAACCAATCGGGAGCTCCAAGAGACCCAGTACTTC.

This clone was seen a handful of times. The chain uses TRBV7-5 and TRBJ2-4; the table's TRBD2 call for D was not verified on the DNA. TRBV7-5 has pseudogene status. The CDR3 runs 16 residues. CDR3 DNA sequence: TGTGCCAGAAGCGCCCGGACTAGCGCGACCAAAAACATTCAGTACTTC. Translating it yields CARSARTSATKNIQYF.

CDR3 loop: CAWSMVGSGELFF. In DNA form, the CDR3 reads TGTGCCTGGAGTATGGTCGGGTCAGGGGAGCTGTTTTTT. This chain links TRBV30 with TRBJ2-2; no clear D gene. Germline V gene lookup returns CDR1 GTSNPN and CDR2 SVGIG (reference sequence). CDR3 length: 13 amino acids. V lost 2 bases and J lost 8, with 12 bases in between.